Listed here is a single T cell receptor beta chain. The antigen remains unidentified. The data were produced by immunoSEQ multiplex PCR, yet TCRdb's version contains in-frame clones alone and is incomplete. The data show around 50,000 clones, with about 81% seen just once and 10% held by the top ten. This entry is derived from a study of T cell responses to AZD1222 COVID-19 vaccine. Study-wide points: Sampled repertoires all dated from after the peak T cell response. Receipt of two AZD1222 doses was followed by a rise in Spike-specific TCR breadth and depth.

V lost 7 bases and J lost 10; bases outside the gene matches: 3. CDR3 length: 11 residues. CDR1 is MNHEY, CDR2 SVGAGI, per germline. The specimen was peripheral blood, collected on day 0 of AZD1222 vaccination. The rearrangement joins TRBV6-5 to TRBJ1-1; TRBD1 agrees at 10 bases. This sequence was found in an adult in good health. The CDR3 region is CASKDRGRAFF. CDR3 sequence (DNA): TGTGCCAGCAAAGACAGGGGGCGAGCTTTCTTT.